Below, 2 T cell receptor beta chains from the same sample are listed, as sequenced in a study of cytomegalovirus exposure and HLA in healthy donors. It was with 60 Vbeta and 13 Jbeta primers that the PCR ran. Using immunoSEQ multiplex PCR, the repertoire was profiled, and TCRdb retains in-frame clones only, with some absent. The data show about 120,000 clones, roughly three fifths seen once. Sequences were obtained from PBMCs. These receptors all stem from a man aged 35-49 years in good health and CMV-seropositive.

A single count supports this clone. The chain uses TRBV7-9 and TRBJ2-1; TRBD1 might be the D (5 bases). CDR1 SEHNR and CDR2 FQNEAQ come from the germline V gene (reference sequence). The V gene lost 3 bases and the J gene lost 3 bases, with 12 bases spanning the gap. CDR3 length equals 15 residues. The CDR3 DNA reads as TGTGCCAGCAGCTTGGTGACAGCCAGCTACAATGAGCAGTTCTTC. Its translation: CASSLVTASYNEQFF.

This chain uses TRBV19 with TRBJ1-5; the D is unclear. The CDR3 covers 13 residues. Trimming left V 5 bases short and J 3 bases short, with 8 bases between. Germline V CDR1 and CDR2: LNHDA, SQIVND (reference sequence). CDR3 region: CASSRGSNQPQHF. The CDR3 DNA sequence: TGTGCCAGTAGTCGAGGTTCCAATCAGCCCCAGCATTTT.